The T cell receptor (beta chain) under discussion was sequenced for a study of blood T cell repertoires in COVID-19. Turning to the study itself: Italy, Spain and the United States were the sources of the convalescent and acute COVID-19 samples. Sources were T cells, B-cell-depleted T cells, or PBMCs; the material itself was cDNA or gDNA.

Original processing notes: The authors estimated nucleated cell counts from reference gene primer amplification. Here immunoSEQ multiplex PCR was the method, and the copy in TCRdb shows in-frame clones only, minus some. Clone size and V and J calls were adopted from that table, with D and trimming inferred from the DNA. The profile shows 130,000 to 150,000 clones, 80% to 90% of them singletons. With 6 bases clipped from V and 4 bases from J, the junction kept 5 bases outside the gene matches. CDR3 length: 13 amino acids. Germline CDR1 ENHRY, CDR2 SYGVKD. The source material was peripheral blood. The receptor's source is a human donor in a cohort sampled during active COVID-19. This rearrangement joins TRBV10-3 to TRBJ1-2; TRBD1 matches at 7 bases. CDR3 DNA: TGTGCCATCAGCGATGGACAGGTCTATGGCTACACCTTC. Translated: CAISDGQVYGYTF.